The rows below give T cell receptor beta chains drawn from one sample of a study of T cells in Graves' hyperthyroidism and ophthalmopathy. Via MiXCR, TCRdb re-called the multiplex PCR reads, giving one row per CDR3 protein. In the table there are 480,000 or so distinct CDR3 sequences, 40% to 50% of which are singletons. Sequences were obtained from peripheral blood or thyroid tissue (not recorded which). The receptors come from an adult woman with Graves' disease, either hyperthyroidism or ophthalmopathy (not recorded which). CDR3s include the opening cysteine and the closing phenylalanine or tryptophan. D genes are given only for firm matches. Only some rows state a clone size, as once, few, many or a class for expanded clones.

V gene	clone size	D gene	J gene	CDR3 DNA	CDR3 protein
TRBV7-2	.	.	TRBJ1-1	TGTGCCAGCAGCGCACGGCCAGGGAGACTGAACACTGAAGCTTTCTTT	CASSARPGRLNTEAFF
TRBV29-1	.	TRBD1	TRBJ2-7	TGCAGCTCGCGGGACAGGGAGGGGTATGACTACGAGCAGTACTTC	CSSRDREGYDYEQYF
TRBV29-1	.	TRBD2	TRBJ2-5	TGCAGCGTTGATGGGACTAGCGGGAGGCCACAAGAGGCCCAGTACTTC	CSVDGTSGRPQEAQYF
TRBV11-2	many	TRBD2	TRBJ2-5	TGTGCCAGCAGCCGACCCACGGGGAGGGTTTGGGAGACCCAGTACTTC	CASSRPTGRVWETQYF
TRBV9	.	.	TRBJ1-1	TGTGCCAGCAGTGTTCAGCCGAACACTGAAGCTTTCTTT	CASSVQPNTEAFF
TRBV10-2	.	.	TRBJ2-2	TGCGCCAGCACCATCCGGGGCACCGGGGAGCTGTTTTTT	CASTIRGTGELFF
TRBV20-1	many	TRBD2	TRBJ2-7	TGCAGTGCTAGGTCGAGCGGGACCCTGGAGCAGTACTTC	CSARSSGTLEQYF
TRBV10-3	few	TRBD1	TRBJ2-7	TGTGCCATCGGGGACAGGTCGTATGGGCAGTACTTC	CAIGDRSYGQYF
TRBV7-6	.	.	TRBJ2-7	TGTGCCAGCAGCTTAGACGGGGGTGACAACGAGCAGTACTTC	CASSLDGGDNEQYF
TRBV10-2	few	TRBD2	TRBJ2-7	TGCGCCAGCAGTGGGACCGGGACTAGCGTCTTC	CASSGTGTSVF
TRBV7-8	many	.	TRBJ2-7	TGTGCCAGCAGCTCCTATTCGACGGCTATTGGTTACGAGCAGTACTTC	CASSSYSTAIGYEQYF
TRBV10-3	.	TRBD2	TRBJ2-1	TGTGCCATCAGTGTCTCTAGCGGGAGATCTAGTGAGCAGTTCTTC	CAISVSSGRSSEQFF
TRBV20-1	.	.	TRBJ1-6	TGCAGTGCTAGAGTTCCCGGGATTGTTTATAATTCACCCCTCCACTTT	CSARVPGIVYNSPLHF
TRBV11-1	.	TRBD1	TRBJ1-2	TGTGCCAGCAGAAGAGAAACAGGGGGCTTTGGCTACACCTTC	CASRRETGGFGYTF
TRBV10-3	.	.	TRBJ1-1	TGTGCCATCAGCTGGTACGCTTTTGGGGCTTTCTTT	CAISWYAFGAFF
TRBV13	.	.	TRBJ1-2	TGTGCCAGCAGCTCCCTCCTTGACAGCTATGGCTACACCTTC	CASSSLLDSYGYTF
TRBV13	.	TRBD1	TRBJ1-4	TGTGCCAGCAGTTTGGGACAGAGAGAAAAACTGTTTTTT	CASSLGQREKLFF
TRBV27	few	.	TRBJ1-6	TGTGCCAGCAGTATTATGGGGGGGAACGCGGCTAATTCACCCCTCCACTTT	CASSIMGGNAANSPLHF
TRBV15	.	TRBD1	TRBJ2-7	TGTGCCACCAGCAAGGCGAGAGGACAGGGGGTCTACGAGCAGTACTTC	CATSKARGQGVYEQYF
TRBV10-3	.	.	TRBJ1-4	TGTGCCATCAGAGGACTAGAGAATGTAGAAAAACTGTTTTTT	CAIRGLENVEKLFF
TRBV7-9	few	TRBD1	TRBJ2-7	TGTGCCAGCAGCTTACAGACAGGGGTCTTCGACGAGCAGTACTTC	CASSLQTGVFDEQYF
TRBV7-2	many	.	TRBJ1-1	TGTGCCAGCAGCTTATCTGCAACCCCGAACACTGAAGCTTTCTTT	CASSLSATPNTEAFF
TRBV7-2	many	TRBD1	TRBJ1-1	TGTGCCAGCAGCTTCGACAGGGGGAGCACTGAAGCTTTCTTT	CASSFDRGSTEAFF
TRBV12-3/TRBV12-4	few	.	TRBJ2-2	TGTGCCAGCAGTGCCACCCGGGATGGCAGGGGGGAGCTGTTTTTT	CASSATRDGRGELFF
TRBV12-3/TRBV12-4	many	TRBD1	TRBJ1-1	TGTGCCAGCAGTTCGCGACAGGGGGCGGACGCTTTCTTT	CASSSRQGADAFF
TRBV3-1	.	.	TRBJ2-7	TGTGCCAGTACCAGAGGAGCGTCTGAGCAGTACTTC	CASTRGASEQYF
TRBV5-1	many	TRBD2	TRBJ2-7	TGCGCCAGCAGCGCAGGACGAGGACTAGCGGGAGGTCACGAGCAGTACTTC	CASSAGRGLAGGHEQYF
TRBV12-3/TRBV12-4	few	.	TRBJ1-6	TGTGCCAGCAAAATTGTCACCGATTCACCCCTCCACTTT	CASKIVTDSPLHF
TRBV9	.	TRBD1	TRBJ1-1	TGTGCCAGCAGCGTAGGGACAGGTTCGGCTGAAGCTTTCTTT	CASSVGTGSAEAFF
TRBV4-1	once	TRBD2	TRBJ2-5	TGCGCCAGCAGCCTCTGGGGGACTAGCGGGAGCCAAGAGACCCAGTACTTC	CASSLWGTSGSQETQYF
TRBV7-9	many	.	TRBJ1-6	TGTGCCAGCAGCTCCGGGACGACCCAGGGAACTTCACCCCTCCACTTT	CASSSGTTQGTSPLHF
TRBV13	few	.	TRBJ1-1	TGTGCCAGCAGCTTAGGCATGGGAAACACTGAAGCTTTCTTT	CASSLGMGNTEAFF